These 13 T cell receptor beta chains were sequenced from one sample in a study of neurological immune-mediated disorders. TCRdb analysed the 5' RACE reads with MiXCR anew, one entry per CDR3 protein. The table includes some 28,000 distinct CDR3 sequences, less than 8.5% detected once. Sequences were obtained from PBMCs. The origin of the receptors is a woman aged 50 to 60 in good health.

Many counts were recorded for this clonotype. The chain combines TRBV7-9 with TRBJ2-6; TRBD1 agrees at 7 bases. The CDR3 loop spans 17 amino acids. The trim removed 5 bases at V and 2 bases at J, leaving 9 bases unmatched. CDR1 and CDR2 (germline): SEHNR, FQNEAQ (reference sequence). The CDR3 bases are TGTGCCAGCAGCACAGGCCACAGGGGCGCTGGGGCCAACGTCCTGACTTTC. Encoded protein: CASSTGHRGAGANVLTF.

This clonotype was seen ten or more times. The gene calls are TRBV5-1 and TRBJ1-3; no definite D call. The CDR3 runs 15 residues. Looked up from germline, CDR1 is SGHRS and CDR2 is YFSETQ. Trimming took off 3 bases at V and 2 bases at J, with 12 bases between the two ends. In DNA form, the CDR3 reads TGCGCCAGCAGCTGGACGGCAGGAACTGGAAACACCATATATTTT. Encoded protein: CASSWTAGTGNTIYF.

This clonotype has at least ten counts. The V and J genes are TRBV7-8 and TRBJ2-2; TRBD2 might be the D (6 bases). Trimming left V 1 base short and J 5 bases short, with 14 bases between. Germline V CDR1 and CDR2: SGHVS, FQNEAQ. The CDR3 totals 16 residues. The CDR3 DNA follows: TGTGCCAGCAGCTTAGATCGCGGGATATGGACCGGGGAGCTGTTTTTT. This gives the protein CASSLDRGIWTGELFF.

This clonotype was seen repeatedly, ten times or more. The rearrangement links TRBV3-1 to TRBJ2-6, with unresolved D. Germline V gene sequence: CDR1 LGHDT, CDR2 YNNKEL (reference sequence). V was pared by 4 bases and J by 3 bases, with 10 bases between. The CDR3 extends over 15 amino acids. CDR3 sequence (DNA): TGTGCCAGCAGCCCCGTTGCCAGTGGGGCCAACGTCCTGACTTTC. It codes for CASSPVASGANVLTF.

This clonotype was seen ten or more times. This chain connects TRBV4-2 to TRBJ2-7; D call uncertain. CDR3 length equals 16 residues. The ends were cut back, 0 bases at V and 5 bases at J, with 17 bases in the middle. Germline CDR1 and CDR2: LGHNA and YNFKEQ. CDR3 amino acids: CASSQDAAIAADEQYF. CDR3 DNA: TGTGCCAGCAGCCAAGACGCAGCAATAGCTGCCGACGAGCAGTACTTC.

This clonotype was seen ten or more times. The chain employs TRBV20-1 and TRBJ1-5; D is unclear. Germline CDR1 DFQATT, CDR2 SNEGSKA (reference sequence). The length of the CDR3 is 14 residues. Deletions cut 5 bases from V and 0 bases from J, with 11 bases between. CDR3 DNA: TGCAGTGCTTGGAATCTCTATAGCAATCAGCCCCAGCATTTT. Its translation is CSAWNLYSNQPQHF.

This clonotype was recorded many times. This chain's CDR3 is CSALLAAVNTGELFF. As DNA, the CDR3 is TGCAGTGCCCTCCTAGCGGCAGTGAACACCGGGGAGCTGTTTTTT. The V call is TRBV20-1, the J call TRBJ2-2; 7 bases map to TRBD2. There are 15 residues in the CDR3. Germline assignment: CDR1 DFQATT and CDR2 SNEGSKA (reference sequence). V was pared by 6 bases and J by 1 base, with 8 bases of the junction left unmatched.

In this sample, this clonotype turned up many times. The rearrangement links TRBV7-2 to TRBJ2-4; 13 nucleotides agree with TRBD2. CDR1 is SGHTA, CDR2 FQGNSA, per germline. V lost 5 bases, J lost 1 base, and 11 bases stayed unmatched. This CDR3 is built from 19 residues. In DNA form, the CDR3 reads TGTGCCAGCAGCCTTGGACTAGCGGGGGCTAATTTGGCCAAAAACATTCAGTACTTC. Its protein product is CASSLGLAGANLAKNIQYF.

This clonotype was seen at least ten times. CDR3 coding DNA: TGTGCCAGCAGCTCCGAGGGTGAGCAGTTCTTC. Protein: CASSSEGEQFF. V is TRBV7-6 and J is TRBJ2-1, with a possible D match to TRBD2 (5 bases). V was shortened by 4 bases and J by 9 bases, with 7 bases between the two germline ends. Germline V gives CDR1 SGHVS, CDR2 FNYEAQ. The CDR3 runs to 11 residues. Variable domain in full (rest from reference TRBV7-6 and TRBJ2-1): GAGVSQSPRYKVTKRGQDVALRCDPISGHVSLYWYRQALGQGPEFLTYFNYEAQQDKSGLPNDRFSAERPEGSISTLTIQRTEQRDSAMYRCASSSEGEQFFGPGTRLTVL.

This clonotype occurred many times. The gene calls are TRBV6-4 and TRBJ2-6; D tentatively reads TRBD1 or TRBD2 (5 bases each). Trimming took 4 bases from V and 4 from J, leaving 14 bases between them. Germline values: CDR1 MRHNA, CDR2 SNTAGT. The CDR3 spans 16 residues. The CDR3 region has the DNA TGTGCCAGCAGTGCCCGCCGGGGCCCCGGGGCCAACGTCCTGACTTTC. Translation: CASSARRGPGANVLTF.

This clonotype was counted a few times. This chain uses TRBV11-3 with TRBJ2-1, with TRBD1 matching over 8 bases. J was trimmed by 8 bases and V by 5 bases; bases with no gene match: 5. Germline CDR1 reads SGHNT; CDR2 reads YENEEA. The CDR3 length is 13 residues. The CDR3 sequence: CASSIQGAYEQFF. In DNA form, the CDR3 reads TGTGCCAGCAGCATTCAGGGGGCCTATGAGCAGTTCTTC.

In this sample, this clonotype turned up many times. The V and J genes are TRBV5-1 and TRBJ1-1; the D is unclear. Germline values: CDR1 SGHRS, CDR2 YFSETQ. This CDR3 contains 14 residues. The ends were cut back, 3 bases at V and 2 bases at J, with 11 bases in the middle. As DNA, the CDR3 is TGCGCCAGCAGCTCCGGGGTCCCTAACACTGAAGCTTTCTTT. Its translation: CASSSGVPNTEAFF.

By share, this clonotype ranks as medium-sized. The chain recombines TRBV24-1 with TRBJ2-1; 9 nucleotides agree with TRBD2. The germline V gene encodes CDR1 KGHDR and CDR2 SFDVKD. This CDR3 comprises 14 residues. After removal of 1 base from V and 11 bases from J, the junction contained 5 bases not matched to a gene. CDR3 amino acids: CATSDFLAGGKQFF. CDR3 sequence (DNA): TGTGCCACCAGTGATTTTCTCGCGGGAGGGAAGCAGTTCTTC.